A selection of T cell receptor beta chains follows, all from one sample in a study of T cells after yellow fever vaccination. Using its own MiXCR run on the 5' RACE reads, TCRdb lists one record per CDR3 protein. The profile shows 250,000 or so distinct CDR3 sequences, more than 3.5% of them singletons. Sequencing was performed on PBMCs, taken 15 days after the yellow fever booster vaccination. These receptors came from a man between 18 and 35 years old who received the YFV17D yellow fever vaccine. CDR3s leave out the opening cysteine and the closing phenylalanine or tryptophan.

>13|TRBV20-1
SANSGGNPNYGYT
>14|TRBV24-1
ATSDYSGENTGELF
>14|TRBV24-1
ATSDVRDRGIETQY
>13|TRBV5-1
ASSLTGTGNSPLH
>12|TRBV5-5
ASSSTTGNTEAF
>13|TRBV20-1
SARTAQGITDTQY
>12|TRBV3-1
ASSPGTSGGRMF
>11|TRBV27
ASSKNRVYGYT
>11|TRBV7-2
ASSPRANSPLH
>16|TRBV7-3
ASSTSTSGGGHTGELF
>11|TRBV14
ASSQERQGEQY
>13|TRBV7-3
ASSKQGAYTGELF
>11|TRBV28
ASSQGVLETQY
>10|TRBV7-2
ASSPLQETQY
>11|TRBV12-3/TRBV12-4
ASSRTRNTEAF
>13|TRBV12-3/TRBV12-4
ASSLWASEGDGYT
>14|TRBV12-3/TRBV12-4
ASRGPGTGERGELF
>14|TRBV7-9
SSSPSGDRYTSPLH
>11|TRBV2
ASSSASNTEAF
>10|TRBV4-2
ASSQAWGEQY
>13|TRBV12-3/TRBV12-4
ASSPGLGSTDTQY
>13|TRBV7-8
ASSFGGESYNEQF
>13|TRBV7-2
ASSFGTSGTDTQY
>11|TRBV27
ASSLRRATEAF